These 14 T cell receptor beta chains came from one sample sequenced in a study of cytotoxic CD8 clonotypes in ibrutinib-treated CLL. Some clones are missing from TCRdb's copy, which holds only in-frame ones; the method was immunoSEQ multiplex PCR. The sample holds fewer than 45,000 clones, 71% seen once. This material consisted of PBMCs, taken at disease progression, from a patient treated with ibrutinib. These receptors originate from a human donor with chronic lymphocytic leukemia.

This clone was counted once. The chain is built from TRBV7-6 and TRBJ2-1; possibly TRBD1 or TRBD2 for D (6 bases each). Trimming cost V 5 bases and J 5 bases, with 16 bases left between them. From germline, CDR1 is SGHVS and CDR2 FNYEAQ. There are 15 residues in the CDR3. CDR3 sequence reads: CASSARGRQNNEQFF. The CDR3 DNA sequence: TGTGCCAGCAGCGCCCGGGGGCGTCAGAACAATGAGCAGTTCTTC.

The J gene is TRBJ1-4, the V gene TRBV5-1, with 7 bases identical to TRBD1. CDR1 is SGHRS, CDR2 YFSETQ, per germline. After removal of 5 bases from V and 6 bases from J, the junction contained 7 bases not matched to a gene. CDR3 length: 14 residues. The CDR3 region has the DNA TGCGCCAGCAGACAACAGGGGAGGGATGAAAAACTGTTTTTT. Amino acid sequence: CASRQQGRDEKLFF.

Here the CDR3 reads CASSEISGVTDTQYF. Here the CDR3 DNA reads TGCGCCAGCAGTGAAATTAGCGGGGTCACAGATACGCAGTATTTT. The chain has TRBV10-1 and TRBJ2-3; TRBD2 matches 8 bases. Germline V lookup: CDR1 WNHNN, CDR2 SYGVQD (reference sequence). The CDR3 runs 15 residues. Trimming removed 3 bases from V and 2 bases from J; junction bases left unmatched: 4.

The CDR3 region has the DNA TGTGCCAGCAGCGTAGACCCAGCGGAGAACACTGAAGCTTTCTTT. Encoded protein: CASSVDPAENTEAFF. The rearrangement joins TRBV9 to TRBJ1-1; D is unclear. The CDR3 sequence is 15 residues long. Trimming left V 0 bases short and J 1 base short, with 10 bases between. Germline CDR1 is SGDLS and CDR2 is YYNGEE.

This clone was seen a single time. The V and J genes are TRBV15 and TRBJ2-7; D is possibly TRBD1 (6 bases). CDR3 length: 14 amino acids. CDR1 is LNHNV, CDR2 YYDKDF, per germline (reference sequence). V dropped 5 bases and J dropped 7 bases, with 18 bases sitting between them. The CDR3 reads CATSSRTTGKEQYF. CDR3 bases: TGTGCCACCAGCTCCCGTACCACAGGGAAAGAGCAGTACTTC. The whole variable domain, filled in from reference TRBV15 and TRBJ2-7, reads DAMVIQNPRYQVTQFGKPVTLSCSQTLNHNVMYWYQQKSSQAPKLLFHYYDKDFNNEADTPDNFQSRRPNTSFCFLDIRSPGLGDTAMYLCATSSRTTGKEQYFGPGTRLTVT.

CDR3 sequence (DNA): TGTGCCAGCAGCCCCAGGACAGGGCGGAATGAGCAGTTCTTC. Residues: CASSPRTGRNEQFF. The V call is TRBV7-9, the J call TRBJ2-1; 8 nucleotides match TRBD1. The germline gives CDR1 SEHNR, CDR2 FQNEAQ (reference sequence). Trimming cost V 5 bases and J 7 bases; bases outside gene matches: 7. The CDR3 is 14 amino acids.

The chain is built from TRBV19 and TRBJ1-1; 7 positions match TRBD1. Germline V gene lookup returns CDR1 LNHDA and CDR2 SQIVND (reference sequence). J lost 2 bases, V lost 7 bases, and 7 bases had no gene match. The CDR3 length is 14 residues. CDR3 region: CASNDRVINTEAFF. In DNA, the CDR3 is TGTGCCAGTAACGACAGGGTCATAAACACTGAAGCTTTCTTT.

The chain combines TRBV25-1 with TRBJ1-6, with TRBD1 matching over 7 bases. Germline CDR1 and CDR2: MGHDK and SYGVNS. The CDR3 consists of 16 residues. V lost 1 base, J lost 8 bases, and 8 bases stayed unmatched. Here the CDR3 DNA reads TGTGCCAGCAGTGAATTTCGGGGGCAGGGGGATTCACCCCTCCACTTT. The encoded protein is CASSEFRGQGDSPLHF.

The rearrangement links TRBV5-4 to TRBJ2-7; TRBD1 might be the D (6 bases). The ends were cut back, 4 bases at V and 0 bases at J, with 14 bases in the middle. The CDR3 totals 15 residues. Germline CDR1 and CDR2: SGHNT and YYREEE (reference sequence). The CDR3 loop is CASSPDSPGSYEQYF. CDR3 sequence (DNA): TGTGCCAGCAGCCCGGACAGCCCTGGCTCCTACGAGCAGTACTTC.

J is TRBJ2-5 and V is TRBV18, with D tentatively TRBD1 or TRBD2 (5 bases each). CDR3 length equals 13 residues. Trimming took off 8 bases at V and 1 base at J, with 11 bases between the two ends. Germline V gene data show CDR1 as KGHSH and CDR2 as LQKENI. CDR3: CASGVRGQETQYF. The CDR3 nucleotides are TGTGCCAGCGGGGTGAGGGGCCAAGAGACCCAGTACTTC.

This clone was seen at least ten times. The CDR3 sequence: CASSPLAGTGYEQYF. The CDR3 DNA sequence: TGCGCCAGCAGCCCCCTAGCGGGGACGGGCTACGAGCAGTACTTC. V gene TRBV5-1 combines with J gene TRBJ2-7, with 9 positions matching TRBD2. This CDR3 has 15 amino acids. Germline CDR1 SGHRS, CDR2 YFSETQ. Trimming at V came to 4 bases and at J to 3 bases, leaving 8 bases not matched to a gene.

This clone appeared a few times. The chain is built from TRBV5-4 and TRBJ2-3, with TRBD2 identical over 9 bases. V lost 2 bases to trimming and J lost 5 bases; unmatched junction nucleotides: 6. The CDR3 contains 15 residues. CDR1 SGHNT and CDR2 YYREEE come from the germline V gene (reference sequence). In DNA, the CDR3 is TGTGCCAGCAGCTTAGTAGCGGGGGTTGAAGATACGCAGTATTTT. Translation: CASSLVAGVEDTQYF.

This clone has only one observation. The gene calls are TRBV5-6 and TRBJ1-6; D uncertain. The CDR3 is 12 residues long. Germline V gives CDR1 SGHDT, CDR2 YYEEEE. Trimming shortened V by 3 bases and J by 6 bases, and 4 bases separated the two germline ends. CDR3 loop: CASSSINSPLHF. CDR3 sequence (DNA): TGTGCCAGCAGCTCTATTAATTCACCCCTCCACTTT.

This clone was observed many times. The V and J genes are TRBV5-1 and TRBJ2-2; D may match TRBD1 or TRBD2 (5 bases each). This CDR3 is built from 15 residues. The germline V gene encodes CDR1 SGHRS and CDR2 YFSETQ. With 4 bases removed from V and 1 base from J, the gap between germline ends came to 11 bases. The CDR3 nucleotides read TGCGCCAGCAGCATCGGGACGGAGAACACCGGGGAGCTGTTTTTT. Translated, it gives CASSIGTENTGELFF.